These 30 T cell receptor beta chains share one sample of origin, sequenced in a study of long-term antiretroviral therapy in people with HIV. The assay used was immunoSEQ (version v3.0), run at survey level. Clones were sequenced by immunoSEQ multiplex PCR, and TCRdb holds only the in-frame ones, with some missing. The sample records 35,000 or so clones, over 65% being singletons. This specimen was unsorted PBMCs, taken 2 years after starting antiretroviral therapy. The source of these receptors is a woman in her forties or fifties with HIV.

J is TRBJ2-3 and V is TRBV14; the D gene is possibly TRBD2 (5 bases). The CDR3 has 13 amino acids. The V gene lost 7 bases and the J gene lost 4 bases, with 12 bases spanning the gap. Germline V gives CDR1 SGHDN, CDR2 FVKESK. The CDR3 reads CASKISGADTQYF. CDR3 DNA sequence: TGTGCCAGCAAGATTTCCGGGGCAGATACGCAGTATTTT.

The CDR3 region is CASSVASAGGEAFF. The CDR3 nucleotides read TGTGCCAGCAGCGTAGCTTCCGCTGGGGGTGAAGCTTTCTTT. The rearrangement uses TRBV9 and TRBJ1-1; D is possibly TRBD1 (5 bases). CDR1 SGDLS and CDR2 YYNGEE come from the germline V gene. The CDR3 runs 14 residues. Trimming left V 0 bases short and J 7 bases short, with 13 bases between.

Relative to its sample, this clone is large. The chain carries TRBV19 and TRBJ1-4; 7 bases align to TRBD1. CDR3 length equals 15 residues. Germline assignment: CDR1 LNHDA and CDR2 SQIVND (reference sequence). J was trimmed by 8 bases and V by 3 bases; bases with no gene match: 9. Here the CDR3 reads CASSIRDSRGEKLFF. The CDR3 coding sequence is TGTGCCAGTAGTATCCGGGACAGTCGTGGCGAAAAACTGTTTTTT.

This clone has a handful of counts. The J gene is TRBJ2-7, the V gene TRBV29-1, with D possibly being TRBD2 (5 bases). V shed 3 bases and J shed 6 bases, with 12 bases lying between them. The CDR3 extends over 12 amino acids. Germline CDR1 SQVTM, CDR2 ANQGSEA. Here the CDR3 reads CSVELGRAEQYF. The CDR3 coding sequence is TGCAGCGTTGAGTTAGGGAGAGCCGAGCAGTACTTC.

The chain's CDR3 is CASSSMDRGLNTQYF. The CDR3 nucleotides read TGTGCCAGCAGCTCTATGGACAGGGGGCTGAATACGCAGTATTTT. The chain couples TRBV7-2 to TRBJ2-3; 11 bases map to TRBD1. The germline gives CDR1 SGHTA, CDR2 FQGNSA. V was clipped by 4 bases and J by 7 bases; unmatched bases: 7. This CDR3 comprises 15 residues.

V and J are TRBV30 and TRBJ1-2, with TRBD1 matching 8 bases. This CDR3 has 13 residues. Germline-derived CDR1 and CDR2 are GTSNPN and SVGIG (reference sequence). V was pared by 4 bases and J by 8 bases, with 9 bases of the junction left unmatched. The CDR3 here is CAWIPGQGEGYTF. CDR3 bases: TGTGCCTGGATACCCGGACAGGGAGAGGGCTACACCTTC.

The chain links TRBV30 to TRBJ1-3; D call uncertain. The CDR3 spans 15 residues. Germline-derived CDR1 and CDR2 are GTSNPN and SVGIG (reference sequence). Trimming cost V 3 bases and J 0 bases, with 12 bases left between them. CDR3 loop: CAWRLDRFSGNTIYF. In DNA form, the CDR3 reads TGTGCCTGGAGGTTGGACCGTTTCTCTGGAAACACCATATATTTT.

V is TRBV14 and J is TRBJ1-4, with D perhaps TRBD1 (6 bases). V lost 1 base and J 1 base, leaving 10 bases between the germline ends. CDR1 SGHDN and CDR2 FVKESK come from the germline V gene. There are 16 residues in the CDR3. The CDR3 here is CASSQGTAQTNEKLFF. CDR3 bases: TGTGCCAGCAGCCAAGGGACAGCCCAAACTAATGAAAAACTGTTTTTT.

The genes are TRBV30 and TRBJ2-1, with a possible D match to TRBD2 (6 bases). Trimming cost V 1 base and J 6 bases, with 13 bases left between them. The CDR3 runs 14 residues. Per the germline V gene, CDR1 is GTSNPN and CDR2 is SVGIG (reference sequence). The CDR3 DNA reads as TGTGCCTGGAGTGAAATCGGGACTGCCAATGAGCAGTTCTTC. Protein sequence: CAWSEIGTANEQFF.

V usage is TRBV28 and J usage is TRBJ2-3; D might be TRBD1 or TRBD2, each matching 5 bases. The CDR3 runs to 14 residues. Germline V lookup: CDR1 MDHEN, CDR2 SYDVKM. The V end lost 7 bases, the J end lost 0 bases, and 11 bases lay between the germline ends. Here the CDR3 reads CASTRGFSTDTQYF. Here the CDR3 DNA reads TGTGCCAGCACCCGGGGCTTTAGCACAGATACGCAGTATTTT.

CDR3 amino acids: CASSLNRNTIYF. CDR3 coding DNA: TGTGCCAGCAGCTTAAACAGAAACACCATATATTTT. V gene TRBV7-2 combines with J gene TRBJ1-3, with D hard to call. Looked up from germline, CDR1 is SGHTA and CDR2 is FQGNSA. V lost 2 bases and J 5 bases, leaving 4 bases between the germline ends. The CDR3 extends over 12 amino acids.

The CDR3 bases are TGTGCCAGACCCCGGGACGACTATAATTCACCCCTCCACTTT. Encoded protein: CARPRDDYNSPLHF. J is TRBJ1-6 and V is TRBV27; possible D gene TRBD1, 5 bases. V was pared by 9 bases and J by 3 bases, with 12 bases between. Germline V CDR1 and CDR2: MNHEY, SMNVEV (reference sequence). The length of the CDR3 is 14 residues.

V usage is TRBV6-6 and J usage is TRBJ1-2; tentative D call: TRBD1 (6 bases). The CDR3 length is 14 residues. The germline V gene has CDR1 MNHNY and CDR2 SVGAGI (reference sequence). With 11 bases removed from V and 1 base from J, the gap between germline ends came to 17 bases. The CDR3 sequence is CACSGARGNYGYTF. The CDR3 DNA follows: TGTGCCTGCTCAGGGGCGCGGGGTAACTATGGCTACACCTTC.

The CDR3 coding sequence is TGCGCCAGCAGCCAAGATCGAACCAAGGACGAAGCTTTCTTT. It yields the protein CASSQDRTKDEAFF. The chain has TRBV4-1 and TRBJ1-1; the D is unclear. Germline CDR1 and CDR2: MGHRA and YSYEKL. Trimming stripped 0 bases from V and 8 bases from J, with 13 bases between. The CDR3 runs to 14 residues.

This chain joins TRBV10-3 and TRBJ2-1, with D perhaps TRBD1 (6 bases). In germline, CDR1 is ENHRY, CDR2 SYGVKD. Trimming removed 0 bases from V and 5 bases from J, with 11 bases in between. The length of the CDR3 is 15 residues. The CDR3, as DNA: TGTGCCATCAGTGAGTCTCAGGGGCGCGACAATGAGCAGTTCTTC. It specifies CAISESQGRDNEQFF.

This sequence joins TRBV21-1 and TRBJ2-7; the D segment call TRBD2 is taken from the table without a DNA check. TRBV21-1 is marked as a pseudogene. This CDR3 comprises 13 residues. The CDR3 region has the DNA TGTGCCGGCCAACCTGGGAGAACCTACGAGCAGTACTTC. It specifies CAGQPGRTYEQYF.

The chain recombines TRBV9 with TRBJ2-3; maybe TRBD2 (6 bases). Trimming took 6 bases from V and 3 from J, leaving 14 bases between them. The germline V gene has CDR1 SGDLS and CDR2 YYNGEE. The CDR3 sequence is 14 residues long. CDR3 nucleotide sequence: TGTGCCAGCAACCCGGGGGACGCTACAGATACGCAGTATTTT. Its translation: CASNPGDATDTQYF.

Only a few counts were recorded for this clone. The gene calls are TRBV14 and TRBJ1-2; TRBD1 aligns across 9 bases. J gave up 4 bases and V 2 bases, and 2 bases lay outside the gene matches. CDR3 size: 14 residues. The germline CDR1 and CDR2 sequences are SGHDN and FVKESK. The CDR3 nucleotides are TGTGCCAGCAGCCAACTGACAGGGGGCTATGGCTACACCTTC. This codes for CASSQLTGGYGYTF.

This clone was observed once. The chain joins TRBV2 to TRBJ2-1; D uncertain. Germline V gives CDR1 SNHLY, CDR2 FYNNEI. This CDR3 is built from 11 residues. The V gene lost 5 bases and the J gene lost 9 bases, with 8 bases spanning the gap. CDR3 region: CASSRQIEQFF. For the CDR3, the DNA is TGTGCCAGCAGTCGACAAATTGAGCAGTTCTTC.

The sample holds a few counts of this clone. The chain carries TRBV5-1 and TRBJ2-2; a weak D match, TRBD1 (6 bases). CDR1 and CDR2 (germline): SGHRS, YFSETQ. This CDR3 contains 15 residues. V lost 0 bases, J lost 2 bases, and 8 bases lay in between. CDR3 DNA: TGCGCCAGCAGCTTGGTGGGGGCAAACACCGGGGAGCTGTTTTTT. The encoded protein is CASSLVGANTGELFF. The complete variable domain, with remaining parts taken from reference TRBV5-1 and TRBJ2-2, reads KAGVTQTPRYLIKTRGQQVTLSCSPISGHRSVSWYQQTPGQGLQFLFEYFSETQRNKGNFPGRFSGRQFSNSRSEMNVSTLELGDSALYLCASSLVGANTGELFFGEGSRLTVL.

The chain recombines TRBV29-1 with TRBJ1-1; TRBD1 matches 7 bases. In germline, CDR1 is SQVTM, CDR2 ANQGSEA. With 7 bases clipped from V and 5 bases from J, the junction kept 7 bases outside the gene matches. This CDR3 is 12 amino acids long. DNA of the CDR3: TGCAGCGGCCACAGGGGAAGGACTGAAGCTTTCTTT. Protein sequence: CSGHRGRTEAFF.

V usage is TRBV6-1 and J usage is TRBJ1-4; D unresolved. The CDR3 extends over 13 amino acids. V was cut by 11 bases and J by 0 bases, with 10 bases left in between. The germline V gene has CDR1 MNHNS and CDR2 SASEGT. The chain's CDR3 is CAGRRATNEKLFF. CDR3 sequence (DNA): TGTGCCGGACGACGGGCAACTAATGAAAAACTGTTTTTT.

The CDR3 nucleotides read TGTGCCAGCAGTCGGGGCGAGGGCTACGAGCAGTACTTC. Amino acids: CASSRGEGYEQYF. The rearrangement joins TRBV7-7 to TRBJ2-7; either TRBD1 or TRBD2 may fit D (5 bases each). CDR1 SSHAT and CDR2 FNYEAQ come from the germline V gene (reference sequence). The CDR3 runs to 13 residues. Trimming left V 6 bases short and J 3 bases short, with 12 bases between. The full variable domain, completed using reference TRBV7-7 and TRBJ2-7, is GAGVSQSPRYKVTKRGQDVTLRCDPISSHATLYWYQQALGQGPEFLTYFNYEAQPDKSGLPSDRFSAERPEGSISTLTIQRTEQRDSAMYRCASSRGEGYEQYFGPGTRLTVT.

The gene calls are TRBV11-2 and TRBJ2-3, with 8 bases matching TRBD2. This CDR3 region has 16 residues. The V segment lost 0 bases and the J segment 2 bases; nucleotides outside the gene matches: 4. Germline assignment: CDR1 SGHAT and CDR2 FQNNGV. This CDR3 is CASSLESGGVTDTQYF. CDR3 bases: TGTGCCAGCAGCTTAGAGAGCGGGGGCGTCACAGATACGCAGTATTTT.

This chain links TRBV14 with TRBJ1-4; TRBD1 is a possible D gene (6 bases). The CDR3 loop spans 16 amino acids. Trimming took 0 bases from V and 4 from J, leaving 12 bases between them. Germline V gene lookup returns CDR1 SGHDN and CDR2 FVKESK. The CDR3 region is CASSQDLTGFNEKLFF. CDR3 bases: TGTGCCAGCAGCCAAGATCTTACAGGGTTTAATGAAAAACTGTTTTTT.

This chain links TRBV10-2 with TRBJ2-5; 7 bases map to TRBD2. Germline V lookup: CDR1 WSHSY, CDR2 SAAADI. The CDR3 has 14 residues. V was clipped by 6 bases and J by 4 bases; unmatched bases: 8. The CDR3 reads CASRRTWGGETQYF. The CDR3 DNA follows: TGCGCCAGCAGACGAACTTGGGGGGGAGAGACCCAGTACTTC.

This sequence joins TRBV11-2 and TRBJ2-7, with D perhaps assigned TRBD1 or TRBD2 (5 bases each). Trimming stripped 5 bases from V and 0 bases from J, with 11 bases between. Germline V CDR1 and CDR2: SGHAT, FQNNGV. The CDR3 loop spans 14 amino acids. CDR3 DNA sequence: TGTGCCAGCAGCCTCGGGGCCCTCTCCTACGAGCAGTACTTC. Amino acids: CASSLGALSYEQYF. The full variable domain, rest sourced from reference TRBV11-2 and TRBJ2-7, is EAGVAQSPRYKIIEKRQSVAFWCNPISGHATLYWYQQILGQGPKLLIQFQNNGVVDDSQLPKDRFSAERLKGVDSTLKIQPAKLEDSAVYLCASSLGALSYEQYFGPGTRLTVT.

The J gene is TRBJ2-1, the V gene TRBV7-9; possible D gene TRBD1, 6 bases. There are 13 residues in the CDR3. The V gene lost 5 bases and the J gene lost 6 bases, with 11 bases spanning the gap. Germline CDR1 SEHNR, CDR2 FQNEAQ (reference sequence). CDR3 nucleotides: TGTGCCAGCAGCGCCCTAGGGGGCAATGAGCAGTTCTTC. As protein: CASSALGGNEQFF.

The chain has TRBV5-6 and TRBJ1-6; D call uncertain. Germline values: CDR1 SGHDT, CDR2 YYEEEE. The CDR3 has 13 residues. V was shortened by 0 bases and J by 9 bases, with 7 bases between the two germline ends. The CDR3 reads CASSLGRGSPLHF. The CDR3, as DNA: TGTGCCAGCAGCTTGGGCCGAGGTTCACCCCTCCACTTT. Combining the CDR3 with reference TRBV5-6 and TRBJ1-6 gives the whole variable domain DAGVTQSPTHLIKTRGQQVTLRCSPKSGHDTVSWYQQALGQGPQFIFQYYEEEERQRGNFPDRFSGHQFPNYSSELNVNALLLGDSALYLCASSLGRGSPLHFGNGTRLTVT.

The chain carries TRBV9 and TRBJ2-3, with a tentative D call TRBD1 (6 bases). The ends were cut back, 3 bases at V and 7 bases at J, with 21 bases in the middle. Germline CDR1 reads SGDLS; CDR2 reads YYNGEE. This CDR3 contains 16 residues. CDR3 amino acids: CASSARQQGEGNTQYF. As DNA, the CDR3 is TGTGCCAGCAGCGCCAGACAACAGGGTGAAGGGAATACGCAGTATTTT.